This T cell receptor beta chain was documented in a study of T cell repertoires and HLA-DP antigens. Study background: One alloantigen had roughly ten groove amino acid differences from self, the other one. Average DNA input: about 230 ng for CD137+CD4+ sorts, around 1.3 ug pre-culture.

Negative selection yielded untouched CD4+ T cells of average approximately 98% purity. Germline V lookup: CDR1 LGHNA, CDR2 YSLEER. This CDR3 is built from 14 residues. V shed 3 bases and J 5 bases; nucleotides not matched to a gene: 5. Measured with immunoSEQ multiplex PCR; TCRdb has only the in-frame clones, and not every one. The data show approximately 110,000 clones, with over 90% seen just once and approximately 0.29% held by the top ten. Comment on this clone: Its specificity is not known.

The sequence derives from a woman between 18 and 29 years old in good health and CMV-seronegative. The chain carries TRBV4-3 and TRBJ1-1, with 8 bases lining up with TRBD1. Specimen: CD4+ T cells from PBMCs. CDR3: CASSHVTGGTEAFF. CDR3 bases: TGCGCCAGCAGCCACGTAACAGGGGGAACTGAAGCTTTCTTT.